This T cell receptor beta chain was captured in a study of early T cells in non-severe SARS-CoV-2 infection. Study summary: Alpha and beta chains were unpaired, from unsorted whole-blood bulk RNA. Study results and caveats: VDJdb-based annotation leaned toward anti-spike CD8 responses and missed private and CD4 specificities.

Attached unique molecular identifiers marked individual cDNA molecules. TCRdb reprocessed the 5' RACE reads with MiXCR, giving one entry per CDR3 protein. The sample yields tens of thousands of distinct CDR3 sequences, roughly 9.4% seen once. This clonotype has a count of ten or more. Its antigen remains unknown. The germline CDR1 and CDR2 sequences are MDHEN and SYDVKM. The ends were cut back, 6 bases at V and 1 base at J, with 25 bases in the middle. The CDR3 has 19 residues. The chain couples TRBV28 to TRBJ2-4; TRBD1 is a possible D gene (6 bases). The TCR was taken from an adult who was a healthcare worker with PCR-confirmed SARS-CoV-2 infection or an uninfected control (not recorded which). Sequencing was performed on whole blood, taken at baseline. The CDR3 DNA reads TGTGCCAGCAGCCCAACAGGGATGCGGGTTTCGCGGGCCAAAAACATTCAGTACTTC. Amino acid sequence: CASSPTGMRVSRAKNIQYF. Variable domain in full (rest from reference TRBV28 and TRBJ2-4): DVKVTQSSRYLVKRTGEKVFLECVQDMDHENMFWYRQDPGLGLRLIYFSYDVKMKEKGDIPEGYSVSREKKERFSLILESASTNQTSMYLCASSPTGMRVSRAKNIQYFGAGTRLSVL.